The 13 T cell receptor beta chains reported below all come from one sample, sequenced in a study of blood T cells in healthy people across ages. A second PCR, run for roughly 7 to 12 cycles, used a sample-barcoded 5' primer plus a J-beta primer mix. Each CDR3 protein gets one entry after TCRdb re-called the 5' RACE reads with MiXCR. The table records around 1,000,000 distinct CDR3 sequences, approximately 26% of them present only once. The same sample was also studied in work on T cells of mothers and their children.

The sequencing sample was made of blood. The receptors were sampled from a girl aged 2 to 9 in good health.

This clonotype has only a few counts. The rearrangement joins TRBV11-2 to TRBJ2-1; TRBD1 might be the D (7 bases). CDR1 and CDR2 (germline): SGHAT, FQNNGV. V lost 3 bases and J lost 6, with 18 bases in between. The CDR3 is 16 residues long. CDR3 region: CASSLPPRGDLNEQFF. CDR3 bases: TGTGCCAGCAGCTTGCCCCCCAGGGGGGACCTCAATGAGCAGTTCTTC.

This chain connects TRBV29-1 to TRBJ2-5; the D call may be TRBD1 or TRBD2 (5 bases each). Near its end, the DNA agrees better with TRBJ2-1, so the J call may be wrong. Germline loops: CDR1 SQVTM, CDR2 ANQGSEA. This CDR3 spans 14 amino acids. The CDR3 bases are TGCAGCGTTGCGGGGCATTCCTACCACAATGAGCAGTTCTTC. Translating it yields CSVAGHSYHNEQFF.

The V and J genes are TRBV7-9 and TRBJ2-7, with unresolved D. The DNA end is more similar to TRBJ2-1, so the J call may be wrong. This CDR3 region has 14 residues. Germline CDR1 SEHNR, CDR2 FQNEAQ (reference sequence). The CDR3 region has the DNA TGTGCCAGCAGCCTCCCCGGCCGAAACAATGAGCAGTTCTTC. Its translation: CASSLPGRNNEQFF.

The gene calls are TRBV12-3 or TRBV12-4 and TRBJ1-2; no clear D gene. The CDR3 covers 14 residues. The V end lost 2 bases, the J end lost 4 bases, and 11 bases lay between the germline ends. CDR3 region: CASSLTLQGYGYTF. CDR3 DNA sequence: TGTGCCAGCAGTTTAACCTTACAAGGCTATGGCTACACCTTC.

This clonotype was seen a few times. The rearrangement uses TRBV7-2 and TRBJ2-5, with 8 bases identical to TRBD1. The CDR3 has 16 residues. J lost 11 bases, V lost 4 bases, and 18 bases had no gene match. CDR1 and CDR2 (germline): SGHTA, FQGNSA. This CDR3 reads CASSSRQGSRPWEQYF. CDR3 in DNA: TGTGCCAGCAGCTCTCGACAGGGGTCCCGTCCGTGGGAGCAGTACTTC.

This clonotype appeared a few times. The rearrangement links TRBV6-5 to TRBJ2-1; 7 bases align to TRBD2. The CDR3 has 15 amino acids. CDR1 and CDR2 (germline): MNHEY, SVGAGI. The V gene end was trimmed by 2 bases and the J gene end by 0 bases; junction bases not matched to a gene: 1. The DNA of the CDR3 is TGTGCCAGCAGTTACCGGACTAGCTCCTACAATGAGCAGTTCTTC. This sequence encodes CASSYRTSSYNEQFF.

This clonotype was found a few times. The rearrangement joins TRBV13 to TRBJ2-5, with 9 bases fitting TRBD2. With 5 bases clipped from V and 5 bases from J, the junction kept 6 bases outside the gene matches. The CDR3 has 14 residues. The germline V gene encodes CDR1 PRHDT and CDR2 FYEKMQ (reference sequence). The CDR3 DNA reads as TGTGCCAGCAGCACCCGGACTAGCGAGGAGACCCAGTACTTC. Its translation is CASSTRTSEETQYF.

The rearrangement joins TRBV24-1 to TRBJ2-3, with 7 bases matching TRBD1. The length of the CDR3 is 16 residues. From germline, CDR1 is KGHDR and CDR2 SFDVKD. Losses at the gene ends were 0 bases for V and 4 bases for J; bases not matched to a gene: 6. DNA of the CDR3: TGTGCCACCAGTGATTTGGGATCGGGACAGCCAGATACGCAGTATTTT. Protein: CATSDLGSGQPDTQYF.

The DNA for the CDR3 is TGCAGTGCTAGGGGCGGGAGGGCAGATACGCAGTATTTT. It specifies CSARGGRADTQYF. The V call is TRBV20-1, the J call TRBJ2-3; the match to TRBD2 covers 9 bases. The CDR3 is made up of 13 amino acids. Germline lookup yields CDR1 DFQATT and CDR2 SNEGSKA (reference sequence). Germline trimming cut 3 bases from V and 4 bases from J; bases unmatched to any gene: 2.

This chain links TRBV25-1 with TRBJ1-2; TRBD1 is a possible D gene (5 bases). The CDR3 is made up of 15 amino acids. V gave up 1 base and J gave up 2 bases, with 11 bases separating them. Germline V gene data show CDR1 as MGHDK and CDR2 as SYGVNS. This CDR3 reads CASSELGEENYGYTF. The CDR3 region has the DNA TGTGCCAGCAGTGAATTAGGGGAGGAAAACTATGGCTACACCTTC.

The chain employs TRBV7-9 and TRBJ1-4; D remains ambiguous. V was trimmed by 5 bases and J by 10 bases, leaving 17 bases between them. This CDR3 spans 14 amino acids. Germline assignment: CDR1 SEHNR and CDR2 FQNEAQ (reference sequence). In DNA, the CDR3 is TGTGCCAGCAGCGTAGAGATCGGGATGGGAAAACTGTTTTTT. This gives the protein CASSVEIGMGKLFF.

This sequence joins TRBV12-3 or TRBV12-4 and TRBJ2-7; D is uncertain. There are 13 residues in the CDR3. Trimming left V 5 bases short and J 2 bases short, with 10 bases between. This chain's CDR3 is CASSRSAAYEQYF. CDR3 bases: TGTGCCAGCAGTAGGTCAGCAGCCTACGAGCAGTACTTC.

The chain uses TRBV7-2 and TRBJ1-5; TRBD1 is a possible D gene (5 bases). This CDR3 region has 15 residues. V dropped 0 bases and J dropped 0 bases, with 6 bases sitting between them. CDR1 is SGHTA, CDR2 FQGNSA, per germline. The CDR3 here is CASSLATASNQPQHF. CDR3 sequence (DNA): TGTGCCAGCAGCTTAGCGACAGCTAGCAATCAGCCCCAGCATTTT. Full variable domain (rest looked up from reference TRBV7-2 and TRBJ1-5): GAGVSQSPSNKVTEKGKDVELRCDPISGHTALYWYRQSLGQGLEFLIYFQGNSAPDKSGLPSDRFSAERTGGSVSTLTIQRTQQEDSAVYLCASSLATASNQPQHFGDGTRLSIL.